This T cell receptor (beta chain) emerged from a study of shared clonotypes between healthy human individuals (TCRdb year 2020). Regarding the complete study: A couple of women and a few men aged 18 to 49 years were included in the cohort. Per donor, three plates each were used for CD4 naive and CD4 memory, two for CD8 naive, and one for CD8 memory. The study deeply sequenced blood TCR repertoires of about 5 healthy adults to estimate repertoire size and the extent of clonotype sharing between individuals. To increase sequencing depth and limit assay-specific biases, different laboratories used diverse techniques to prepare libraries and sequence TCR repertoires. Each donor's leukapheresis produced roughly between about 0.85 and 10 billion PBMCs.

Using the deep immunoSEQ assay, multiplex PCR amplified TCR CDR3 regions from genomic DNA. Genomic DNA extracted from each cell subset was distributed evenly over all wells of several immunoSEQ 96-well plates, and each plate served as one replicate. For sorted subsets, each replicate PCR was loaded with roughly 200 ng genomic DNA, equivalent to 30,000 or so T cell genomes. The purified libraries were quantified using a Qubit 3.0 fluorometer, sized with a Bioanalyzer 2100, and then quantified again using the KAPA Library Quantification kit. A separate single-read 150-cycle Illumina NextSeq 550 flow cell was used to sequence each immunoSEQ 96-well plate. In the authors' own workflow: Because the immunoSEQ output included only junctional sequences and no quality scores, the filtering could not be the same as the filtering used for full-length reads. To assign V/J genes and CDR3, sequences were annotated using PyIR, a Python wrapper for IgBLAST v1.9, with IMGT germline references. Reads with weak V/J assignments (E-value above 1e-6), missing CDR3, stop codons, out-of-frame junctions, or ambiguous translated residues were removed. V3J clonotypes were defined as sequences sharing the same inferred V gene, J gene, and CDR3 amino acid sequence. To compute the percentage overlap between repertoires, the number of shared unique clonotypes was divided by the size of the smaller repertoire. RTK rarefaction, the Chao1 estimator, and Recon v2.1 estimates of unobserved clonotypes were used to assess repertoire richness. For all TCRbeta clonotypes obtained by the gDNA method from several donors, generation probabilities were computed with OLGA. The immuneACCESS repertoire file appears here via TCRdb, limited to in-frame rearrangements. These files lack a portion of the clones; in checked studies, under half of the deficit traces to unresolved V genes, and the cause of the others is not known. The D gene and trimming were derived from the DNA, and the V and J assignments and clone size from that table. This sample gives around 640,000 clones in total; 96% of them show up just once. The leading ten clones occupy roughly 0.1% of the sample.

A note on this clone: It lacks a known antigen. Per-nucleotide qualities are absent, and no much larger clonotype sits a single base away.

Trimming removed 7 bases from V and 3 bases from J, leaving 26 bases between the germline ends. Taken from the germline V gene, the CDR1 and CDR2 loops are SQVTM and ANQGSEA. The CDR3 goes from the cysteine to the phenylalanine over 17 residues. CDR3 DNA only is kept here, 51 bases in frame from base 1. CD8 naive samples were CD45RO-negative cells positively selected for CCR7, giving a CD45RA+CCR7+ population that excluded TemRA cells. Donors were healthy HIV-negative adults with no recently reported acute infections or vaccinations. Every donor was a Caucasian adult living in Nashville, Tennessee, USA. Blood was obtained by leukapheresis, after which PBMCs were separated by Ficoll-Histopaque density gradient centrifugation and cryopreserved in liquid nitrogen vapor phase. Purity and quantity of every magnetically sorted T cell population were checked by analytical flow cytometry. Genomic DNA was isolated from each sorted fraction and quantified by UV absorbance on a Nanodrop 2000c.

Here is what the overall study found, with its caveats: Pairwise subsampling led to the expectation that sequencing depth would affect the degree of clonotype sharing among donors. Because the study included a small number of donors, the genetic and exposure-history diversity represented was limited. Compared with non-shared clonotypes, clonotypes shared by all four sorted-subset donors had higher generation probabilities. Sampling was restricted to blood, and TCR repertoires in tissue are likely to differ from TCR repertoires in blood. Even with the large sequencing depth, rarefaction of the sorted-subset datasets indicated that sequencing was incomplete. Naive subsets generally had larger estimated clonotype richness than memory subsets did. Roughly 5% of naive CD4, around 3.5% of naive CD8, 2.3% of memory CD4, and 0.4% of memory CD8 clonotypes were shared across a few donors.

The chain joins TRBV29-1 to TRBJ2-3; D gene: possibly TRBD2, on 5 matching bases. The material sequenced was naive CD8+ T cells sorted from blood. The cell subset or site label for this specimen denotes: CD45RA+CCR7+. The sequence was collected from a young woman in good health. The nucleotide sequence reads TGCAGCGGTGTGGGTTTTTCGAAGGGAGCTAATACAGATACGCAGTATTTT. This translates into CSGVGFSKGANTDTQYF.